A single sample gave rise to the 18 T cell receptor beta chains below, sequenced in a study of CXCR3-negative and CXCR3-positive naive CD8 T cells (dated by TCRdb to between 2019 and 2020). On the study overall, not on this receptor specifically: TRB CDR3s from CXCR3-positive naive cells showed higher hydrophobicity (lower Kidera factor 4), lower energy, and higher strength and volume indices than CXCR3-negative naive cells.

Reads for this sample came from a NextSeq 550. The Human TCR Profiling Kit (MiLaboratory) was used to make UMI-labeled 5' RACE TRB cDNA libraries. Based on TCRdb reprocessing of the reads, there is one entry per CDR3 protein sequence, and DNA is missing. This sample's table lists roughly 110,000 distinct CDR3 sequences. The ten largest clones add up to less than 0.4% of the sample. Antigens for these TCRs are unknown. Material: naive CXCR3+ CD8+ T cells from blood. This specimen's cell subset or site label, interpreted: CD45RO-CCR7+CD27+CD95- naive CD8+ T cells expressing CXCR3 (TNR3+). These receptors came from a human donor in good health. Some clones in this sample may be carry-over from other donors' samples.

V gene TRBV28 combines with J gene TRBJ2-7; TCRdb's assignment of TRBD1 cannot be checked, as there is no DNA. Germline V lookup: CDR1 MDHEN, CDR2 SYDVKM. The CDR3 runs 13 residues. This CDR3 is CASNSGQGYEQYF.

V usage is TRBV28 and J usage is TRBJ2-7; TCRdb's D gene call, TRBD1, goes unchecked for lack of DNA. The germline V gene has CDR1 MDHEN and CDR2 SYDVKM. The CDR3 runs 13 residues. CDR3 region: CASRGQGVHEQYF.

V and J are TRBV6-2 or TRBV6-3 and TRBJ2-2. This CDR3 has 15 residues. Germline loops: CDR1 MNHEY, CDR2 SVGEGT. CDR3 sequence reads: CASSYLGGSAGEQFF.

The chain has TRBV7-8 and TRBJ2-4; TCRdb returns TRBD1, unconfirmable since there is no DNA. Germline assignment: CDR1 SGHVS and CDR2 FQNEAQ. This CDR3 comprises 14 residues. CDR3 sequence: CASSLGGAGDIQYF.

The chain recombines TRBV11-2 with TRBJ2-1. Germline CDR1 reads SGHAT; CDR2 reads FQNNGV. The CDR3 runs to 15 residues. The CDR3 protein is CASSLVGDLYNEQFF.

J is TRBJ2-2 and V is TRBV6-5; the D call from TCRdb, TRBD1, cannot be confirmed without DNA. CDR3 length: 16 amino acids. Germline V gives CDR1 MNHEY, CDR2 SVGAGI. CDR3 in amino acids: CASSYSGTVNTGELFF.

The chain links TRBV4-1 to TRBJ2-2; lacking DNA, the TRBD1 call made by TCRdb goes unchecked. Germline V lookup: CDR1 MGHRA, CDR2 YSYEKL. This CDR3 is 16 amino acids long. The CDR3 loop is CASSHYPPGAPGELFF.

This CDR3 is CASSYHNLPRGNSPLHF. This chain joins TRBV6-5 and TRBJ1-6; without DNA, the TCRdb call of TRBD1 cannot be checked. CDR3 size: 17 residues. Germline values: CDR1 MNHEY, CDR2 SVGAGI.

CDR3 sequence reads: CASSLQVRATSGSYEQYF. The V call is TRBV28, the J call TRBJ2-7; TCRdb names TRBD2, which stays unverified in the absence of DNA. The CDR3 contains 18 residues. Germline CDR1 MDHEN, CDR2 SYDVKM.

This chain connects TRBV7-9 to TRBJ2-1. The CDR3 is 14 amino acids. Germline lookup yields CDR1 SEHNR and CDR2 FQNEAQ (reference sequence). The chain's CDR3 is CASSLRLPDNEQFF.

This CDR3 is CASSLEQGSFDEQYF. The chain couples TRBV7-9 to TRBJ2-7; checking the TCRdb D call of TRBD1 is not possible without DNA. The CDR3 is 15 amino acids. Germline CDR1 is SEHNR and CDR2 is FQNEAQ (reference sequence).

The V gene is TRBV28, the J gene TRBJ1-2; TCRdb's D call of TRBD1 is untestable without DNA. The CDR3 extends over 15 amino acids. Looked up from germline, CDR1 is MDHEN and CDR2 is SYDVKM. Here the CDR3 reads CASMTGGVFDYVYTF.

This rearrangement joins TRBV20-1 to TRBJ2-5; TCRdb designates TRBD2, a call that cannot be tested without DNA. Germline V gene data show CDR1 as DFQATT and CDR2 as SNEGSKA (reference sequence). The CDR3 sequence is 15 residues long. CDR3 amino acids: CSASRAGGIQETQYF.

The rearrangement links TRBV10-1 to TRBJ1-1; TCRdb's D call of TRBD1 is untestable without DNA. In germline, CDR1 is WNHNN, CDR2 SYGVQD (reference sequence). The CDR3 is 12 amino acids. The CDR3 sequence is CARYRGPAEAFF.

V usage is TRBV28 and J usage is TRBJ2-7; absent DNA, TCRdb's TRBD2 call cannot be checked. CDR1 and CDR2 from the germline V gene are MDHEN and SYDVKM. This CDR3 is built from 15 residues. The chain's CDR3 is CASSWRGPYSYEQYF. The full variable domain, in which reference TRBV28 and TRBJ2-7 provide the parts outside the CDR3, is DVKVTQSSRYLVKRTGEKVFLECVQDMDHENMFWYRQDPGLGLRLIYFSYDVKMKEKGDIPEGYSVSREKKERFSLILESASTNQTSMYLCASSWRGPYSYEQYFGPGTRLTVT.

The chain combines TRBV6-6 with TRBJ2-1. The CDR3 contains 13 residues. The V gene's germline CDR1 is MNHNY and CDR2 SVGAGI (reference sequence). The CDR3 is CASSYELDNEQFF.

The rearrangement uses TRBV9 and TRBJ2-4; the D call from TCRdb, TRBD1, cannot be confirmed without DNA. This CDR3 contains 13 residues. CDR1 and CDR2 (germline): SGDLS, YYNGEE. CDR3 sequence reads: CASSVGDADIQYF.

The chain combines TRBV7-9 with TRBJ1-1. Germline lookup yields CDR1 SEHNR and CDR2 FQNEAQ (reference sequence). The CDR3 contains 12 residues. CDR3 sequence reads: CASSLIPIEAFF.